The 26 T cell receptor beta chains below all came from one sample that was sequenced in a study of identical twins listed by TCRdb under 2016. The method was 5' RACE. Sequencer: Illumina HiSeq 2000. Starting from the raw public reads, TCRdb applied fastp trimming at Q25, assembled clones with MiXCR and retained in-frame beta chains. Rows are combined by CDR3 protein, so each entry shows the most common genes and DNA. This sample has around 960,000 distinct CDR3 sequences in its table, and about 12% of those were observed once. The ten largest clones take up about 1.5% of the sample. This sample also belongs to another study, concerning yellow fever vaccine responses in identical twins.

The sample consisted of PBMCs. Receptor source: a woman under 30 in good health.

This clonotype was seen repeatedly, ten times or more. The chain carries TRBV29-1 and TRBJ2-7, with 9 positions matching TRBD1. CDR3 length: 13 residues. The J segment lost 6 bases and the V segment lost 3 bases, leaving 6 bases of the junction unmatched. Germline V lookup: CDR1 SQVTM, CDR2 ANQGSEA. DNA for the CDR3: TGCAGCGTTGAGGGGACAGGGAATAGCGAGCAGTACTTC. Amino acid sequence: CSVEGTGNSEQYF.

This clonotype occurred a few times. The chain employs TRBV4-1 and TRBJ1-2; D may be TRBD1 (5 bases). This CDR3 region has 15 residues. Germline CDR1 is MGHRA and CDR2 is YSYEKL. V was pared by 4 bases and J by 8 bases, with 20 bases between. CDR3 sequence reads: CASSLQGVGVGGYTF. DNA of the CDR3: TGCGCCAGCAGCCTCCAAGGGGTCGGAGTTGGAGGCTACACCTTC.

This clonotype turned up a few times. The V gene is TRBV9, the J gene TRBJ2-3, with 7 bases fitting TRBD1. The CDR3 covers 15 residues. CDR1 is SGDLS, CDR2 YYNGEE, per germline. V shed 4 bases, J shed 0 bases, and the junction held 5 bases outside the gene matches. DNA for the CDR3: TGTGCCAGCAGCATTCCGGGACAGAGCACAGATACGCAGTATTTT. It codes for CASSIPGQSTDTQYF.

This rearrangement joins TRBV28 to TRBJ2-3; TRBD1 might be the D (7 bases). From germline, CDR1 is MDHEN and CDR2 SYDVKM. The V and J ends lost 5 bases and 3 bases respectively, with 12 bases between them. The CDR3 is 14 residues long. The CDR3 DNA follows: TGTGCCAGCAGTCGGGAGACAGGGACAGATACGCAGTATTTT. Protein sequence: CASSRETGTDTQYF. The whole variable domain, remainder taken from reference TRBV28 and TRBJ2-3, is DVKVTQSSRYLVKRTGEKVFLECVQDMDHENMFWYRQDPGLGLRLIYFSYDVKMKEKGDIPEGYSVSREKKERFSLILESASTNQTSMYLCASSRETGTDTQYFGPGTRLTVL.

The V call is TRBV11-2, the J call TRBJ1-1; D not resolved. The V gene's germline CDR1 is SGHAT and CDR2 FQNNGV. The CDR3 is 13 amino acids. Trimming shortened V by 5 bases and J by 1 base, and 8 bases separated the two germline ends. The CDR3 bases are TGTGCCAGCAGCCCGGAGGGGAACACTGAAGCTTTCTTT. This codes for CASSPEGNTEAFF.

This clonotype was observed a handful of times. V is TRBV5-1 and J is TRBJ1-6, with 9 bases matching TRBD1. CDR1 is SGHRS, CDR2 YFSETQ, per germline. V lost 1 base and J lost 8; bases outside the gene matches: 4. The CDR3 is 15 residues long. CDR3 in DNA: TGCGCCAGCAGCTTGTTGGGACAGGGCGATTCACCCCTCCACTTT. Translation: CASSLLGQGDSPLHF.

This clonotype was observed a few times. This rearrangement joins TRBV20-1 to TRBJ1-1; D might be TRBD1 (5 bases). V was shortened by 5 bases and J by 3 bases, with 16 bases between the two germline ends. Germline-derived CDR1 and CDR2 are DFQATT and SNEGSKA (reference sequence). The CDR3 spans 14 residues. CDR3 DNA: TGCAGTGCTCCTGAGGCAAGGGGCGACACTGAAGCTTTCTTT. The encoded protein is CSAPEARGDTEAFF.

This clonotype showed up just a few times. The V and J genes are TRBV10-2 and TRBJ1-4; D is possibly TRBD1 (5 bases). Germline CDR1 and CDR2: WSHSY and SAAADI. V lost 5 bases to trimming and J lost 6 bases, with 13 bases between them. The CDR3 runs to 14 residues. The CDR3 bases are TGCGCCAGCAGTTGGGGCGGTTGGGATGAAAAACTGTTTTTT. Amino acids: CASSWGGWDEKLFF.

This clonotype was recorded at least ten times. The V call is TRBV25-1, the J call TRBJ2-3; weak D call: TRBD2 (5 bases). Germline values: CDR1 MGHDK, CDR2 SYGVNS. The CDR3 covers 15 residues. With 5 bases removed from V and 2 bases from J, the gap between germline ends came to 14 bases. The CDR3, as DNA: TGTGCCAGCAGTTCCGACGGGAAGGACACAGATACGCAGTATTTT. Encoded protein: CASSSDGKDTDTQYF.

V usage is TRBV20-1 and J usage is TRBJ1-6; 10 bases agree with TRBD1. Germline trimming cut 6 bases from V and 4 bases from J; bases unmatched to any gene: 9. Germline V gives CDR1 DFQATT, CDR2 SNEGSKA (reference sequence). The length of the CDR3 is 16 residues. The CDR3 DNA sequence: TGCAGTGCCGAGGACAGGGGGAATACTTATAATTCACCCCTCCACTTT. It yields the protein CSAEDRGNTYNSPLHF.

This clonotype occurred many times. V usage is TRBV28 and J usage is TRBJ2-2; either TRBD1 or TRBD2 may supply D (5 bases each). V shed 10 bases and J shed 3 bases, with 9 bases lying between them. CDR1 is MDHEN, CDR2 SYDVKM, per germline. This CDR3 spans 12 amino acids. The CDR3 loop reads CATGADTGELFF. The CDR3 DNA reads TGTGCCACCGGGGCGGACACCGGGGAGCTGTTTTTT.

This clonotype was seen repeatedly, ten times or more. CDR3 coding DNA: TGTGCCAGCACTGCAGGGACTAACTATGGCTACACCTTC. Its translation: CASTAGTNYGYTF. This sequence joins TRBV3-1 and TRBJ1-2, with D possibly matching TRBD1 (5 bases). Germline-derived CDR1 and CDR2 are LGHDT and YNNKEL (reference sequence). The ends were cut back, 7 bases at V and 0 bases at J, with 9 bases in the middle. This CDR3 spans 13 amino acids.

This chain uses TRBV2 with TRBJ2-7; 8 bases fit TRBD2. Per the germline V gene, CDR1 is SNHLY and CDR2 is FYNNEI. CDR3 length equals 16 residues. Trimming took 4 bases from V and 6 from J; bases not matched to a gene: 14. The CDR3, as DNA: TGTGCCAGCAGTGGCCTCACGACTAGCGTCGGGGGCGAGCAGTACTTC. Translated, it gives CASSGLTTSVGGEQYF.

J is TRBJ2-1 and V is TRBV12-3 or TRBV12-4, with D perhaps TRBD1 (6 bases). This CDR3 contains 17 residues. V lost 1 base and J lost 6, with 19 bases in between. CDR3 coding DNA: TGTGCCAGCAGTTTAGGGAACAGGGCCGGACTTAGCAATGAGCAGTTCTTC. Its protein is CASSLGNRAGLSNEQFF.

This clonotype was seen a few times. Here the CDR3 reads CASVSGLYNEQFF. The CDR3 DNA is TGTGCCAGCGTTTCGGGTCTATACAATGAGCAGTTCTTC. The J gene is TRBJ2-1, the V gene TRBV28; D call uncertain. V lost 8 bases, J lost 4 bases, and 12 bases lay in between. The CDR3 spans 13 residues. CDR1 is MDHEN, CDR2 SYDVKM, per germline.

This clonotype was seen a handful of times. V usage is TRBV4-2 and J usage is TRBJ2-1, with D possibly being TRBD1 (5 bases). V shed 1 base and J shed 2 bases, with 15 bases lying between them. Germline CDR1 LGHNA, CDR2 YNFKEQ. The CDR3 has 17 residues. The CDR3 region has the DNA TGTGCCAGCAGCCAAGCAGGGATTGGGTTAACCTACAATGAGCAGTTCTTC. Translated, it gives CASSQAGIGLTYNEQFF.

This chain uses TRBV24-1 with TRBJ2-3; 7 positions agree with TRBD2. J was trimmed by 6 bases and V by 4 bases; bases with no gene match: 9. Germline V gene lookup returns CDR1 KGHDR and CDR2 SFDVKD. This CDR3 has 15 amino acids. The CDR3 loop reads CATSDPGGTTDTQYF. Here the CDR3 DNA reads TGTGCCACCAGTGACCCTGGAGGGACTACTGATACGCAGTATTTT.

The genes are TRBV12-3 or TRBV12-4 and TRBJ1-5; D is uncertain. V dropped 6 bases and J dropped 6 bases, with 15 bases sitting between them. The CDR3 has 14 residues. CDR3 protein: CASRSGVSSQPQHF. The DNA for the CDR3 is TGTGCCAGCAGGTCAGGCGTTTCCAGTCAGCCCCAGCATTTT.

This chain connects TRBV12-3 or TRBV12-4 to TRBJ2-6; 9 bases agree with TRBD1. V was pared by 11 bases and J by 4 bases, with 21 bases of the junction left unmatched. The length of the CDR3 is 19 residues. CDR3: CALSLARDRVFGGANVLTF. As DNA, the CDR3 is TGTGCCCTCAGTTTAGCACGGGACAGGGTATTCGGCGGGGCCAACGTCCTGACTTTC.

A few counts support this clonotype. This chain links TRBV2 with TRBJ2-7; D gene ambiguous. Between the trimmed V and J ends, which lost 9 bases and 7 bases, there was a span of 10 bases. The length of the CDR3 is 10 residues. CDR1 is SNHLY, CDR2 FYNNEI, per germline. In DNA form, the CDR3 reads TGTGCCAGGGGAAATCAGGAGCAGTACTTC. It yields the protein CARGNQEQYF.

This clonotype was observed a handful of times. At one end, the junction sequence differs from germline, possibly due to a read error. V and J are TRBV5-1 and TRBJ1-2; 8 nucleotides agree with TRBD1. The V gene's germline CDR1 is SGHRS and CDR2 YFSETQ. The CDR3 totals 14 residues. CDR3 amino acids: CASSAGQGEYDYTF. CDR3 nucleotide sequence: TGCGCCAGCAGCGCAGGACAGGGAGAATATGACTACACCTTC.

The V and J genes are TRBV12-3 or TRBV12-4 and TRBJ1-5; tentatively, D is TRBD1 (5 bases). V lost 7 bases, J lost 4 bases, and 20 bases lay in between. The CDR3 sequence is 16 residues long. This CDR3 is CASNINAMGENQPQHF. For the CDR3, the DNA is TGTGCCAGCAACATCAACGCTATGGGGGAAAATCAGCCCCAGCATTTT.

This clonotype showed up just a few times. The V and J genes are TRBV5-1 and TRBJ2-5, with 8 bases identical to TRBD1. In germline, CDR1 is SGHRS, CDR2 YFSETQ. The trim removed 0 bases at V and 4 bases at J, leaving 5 bases unmatched. The CDR3 is 15 residues long. The CDR3 loop is CASSLVGQALETQYF. In nucleotides, the CDR3 is TGCGCCAGCAGCTTGGTGGGACAGGCCCTAGAGACCCAGTACTTC.

The sample holds a few counts of this clonotype. The chain employs TRBV18 and TRBJ2-3, with 10 positions matching TRBD1. CDR3 length: 17 residues. Germline V CDR1 and CDR2: KGHSH, LQKENI. The junction had 10 bases not matched to a gene; V was cut back by 5 bases and J by 2 bases. CDR3 nucleotide sequence: TGTGCCAGCTCAAACGCTGGGACAGGGGTAAACACAGATACGCAGTATTTT. Its translation is CASSNAGTGVNTDTQYF. Complete variable domain (other parts from reference TRBV18 and TRBJ2-3): NAGVMQNPRHLVRRRGQEARLRCSPMKGHSHVYWYRQLPEEGLKFMVYLQKENIIDESGMPKERFSAEFPKEGPSILRIQQVVRGDSAAYFCASSNAGTGVNTDTQYFGPGTRLTVL.

V is TRBV5-1 and J is TRBJ2-2; D remains ambiguous. CDR1 is SGHRS, CDR2 YFSETQ, per germline. The V gene lost 6 bases and the J gene lost 4 bases, with 16 bases spanning the gap. CDR3 length equals 15 residues. The CDR3 spells CASTPPGLPTGELFF. In DNA form, the CDR3 reads TGCGCCAGCACCCCTCCGGGTTTGCCCACCGGGGAGCTGTTTTTT.

This clonotype was recorded many times. The V and J genes are TRBV6-1 and TRBJ2-1, with TRBD1 matching 10 bases. V shed 4 bases, J shed 5 bases, and the junction held 5 bases outside the gene matches. The CDR3 is 15 amino acids. Germline loops: CDR1 MNHNS, CDR2 SASEGT. Written as DNA, the CDR3 is TGTGCCAGCAGTGCGTGGACAGGGGGGAACAATGAGCAGTTCTTC. Protein sequence: CASSAWTGGNNEQFF.